This T cell receptor (beta chain) derives from a study of CD8+CD57+ T cells in acquired aplastic anemia. Across the study: The study obtained 9.5 million to 12 million reads on average for CD4+ cells from healthy donors.

Genomic DNA was employed as the template in profiling TCR beta VDJ and CDR3. TCRdb reanalysed the reads using MiXCR and keeps one entry per CDR3 protein. Of some 130,000 distinct CDR3 sequences in the sample, about 40% were seen once. Note on this clonotype: The junction does not match germline at one end; this may be a read error.

This CDR3 has 10 residues. Germline V gene sequence: CDR1 SGHRS, CDR2 YFSETQ. Sample: sorted CD4+, CD8+, or CD8+CD57+ T cells (not recorded which) from PBMCs. The V gene is TRBV5-1, the J gene TRBJ2-5, with a weak D call TRBD1 (6 bases). The sequence was collected from a human donor in good health, serving as a control. This CDR3 is CASSVGQPNF. CDR3 DNA sequence: TGCGCCAGCAGCGTGGGACAACCCAACTTC. Complete variable domain (other parts from reference TRBV5-1 and TRBJ2-5): KAGVTQTPRYLIKTRGQQVTLSCSPISGHRSVSWYQQTPGQGLQFLFEYFSETQRNKGNFPGRFSGRQFSNSRSEMNVSTLELGDSALYLCASSVGQPNFGPGTRLLVL.